The rows below give T cell receptor beta chains drawn from one sample of a study of blood T cell repertoires in COVID-19. Sequencing used immunoSEQ multiplex PCR; TCRdb keeps in-frame clones, though not all of them. The sample contains about 330,000 clones, 85% of which appear only once. The specimen was peripheral blood. All receptors derive from a human donor in a cohort sampled during active COVID-19. The CDR3 runs from the conserved cysteine through the conserved F or W. D genes are given only for firm matches. Not every row has a clone size; where given, it reads once, few, many or a size class.

CDR3aa	CDR3nt	v_gene	j_gene	abundance	d_gene	len
CASSRVPSRDSTFYGYTF	TGTGCCAGCAGCCGGGTGCCGTCCCGGGACAGCACGTTCTATGGCTACACCTTC	TRBV5-5	TRBJ1-2	NA	TRBD1	18
CASRHRDMNTEAFF	TGTGCCAGCAGGCACAGGGACATGAACACTGAAGCTTTCTTT	TRBV2	TRBJ1-1	NA	NA	14
CASSGLEAGNGYTF	TGTGCCAGCAGCGGGTTGGAGGCAGGAAATGGCTACACCTTC	TRBV9	TRBJ1-2	NA	NA	14
CASSSTGGLVYGYTF	TGTGCCAGCAGCTCCACAGGGGGCCTCGTCTATGGCTACACCTTC	TRBV5-6	TRBJ1-2	once	TRBD1	15
CAWNGGGGGGGELFF	TGTGCCTGGAATGGGGGAGGAGGGGGCGGCGGGGAGCTGTTTTTT	TRBV30	TRBJ2-2	NA	NA	15
CASKAGGPIGELFF	TGTGCCAGCAAGGCGGGGGGGCCTATCGGGGAGCTGTTTTTT	TRBV2	TRBJ2-2	NA	TRBD2	14
CAWSRDRGLGYTF	TGTGCCTGGAGTCGGGACAGGGGGCTTGGCTACACCTTC	TRBV30	TRBJ1-2	NA	TRBD1	13
CASRLQGTPDAFF	TGTGCCAGCAGGTTACAGGGAACCCCTGACGCTTTCTTT	TRBV6-5	TRBJ1-1	NA	NA	13
CASRPTGAGTDTQYF	TGTGCCAGCAGACCCACAGGGGCTGGCACAGATACGCAGTATTTT	TRBV6-5	TRBJ2-3	NA	TRBD1	15
CASRTDRYTDTQYF	TGTGCCAGCAGGACGGACAGGTACACAGATACGCAGTATTTT	TRBV5-4	TRBJ2-3	NA	TRBD1	14
CASSSSFANTGELFF	TGTGCCAGCAGCTCCAGTTTCGCGAACACCGGGGAGCTGTTTTTT	TRBV11-1	TRBJ2-2	NA	NA	15
CASSIGLAGGLQETQYF	TGTGCCAGCAGCATTGGACTAGCGGGGGGCCTCCAAGAGACCCAGTACTTC	TRBV5-8	TRBJ2-5	NA	TRBD2	17
CASSLGDRGYTGELFF	TGCGCCAGCAGCTTGGGCGACAGGGGTTACACCGGGGAGCTGTTTTTT	TRBV5-1	TRBJ2-2	NA	TRBD1	16
CASSTPGQGSYEQYF	TGTGCCAGCAGTACCCCGGGACAGGGATCCTACGAGCAGTACTTC	TRBV6-5	TRBJ2-7	NA	TRBD1	15
CASTITGDYGYTF	TGTGCCAGCACAATAACAGGGGACTATGGCTACACCTTC	TRBV28	TRBJ1-2	NA	TRBD1	13
CASSLGGGASPLHF	TGTGCCAGCAGCTTGGGCGGCGGCGCTTCACCCCTCCACTTT	TRBV5-6	TRBJ1-6	NA	NA	14
CASSSRDRGLYGELFF	TGTGCCAGCAGCTCCCGGGACAGGGGGCTTTACGGGGAGCTGTTTTTT	TRBV13	TRBJ2-2	NA	TRBD1	16
CSARDKYEQYF	TGCAGTGCTAGAGATAAATACGAGCAGTACTTC	TRBV20-1	TRBJ2-7	NA	NA	11
CASSPTGSNEQFF	TGTGCCAGCTCACCCACAGGGAGCAATGAGCAGTTCTTC	TRBV18	TRBJ2-1	once	NA	13
CASGLVSYSGSVEQYF	TGTGCTAGTGGTTTGGTGTCCTACAGCGGGTCGGTCGAGCAGTACTTC	TRBV12-5	TRBJ2-7	NA	NA	16
CSVVNRALNTEAFF	TGCAGCGTCGTAAACAGGGCCTTGAACACTGAAGCTTTCTTT	TRBV29-1	TRBJ1-1	NA	NA	14
CASSLGQGIYGYTF	TGTGCCAGCAGCTTAGGACAGGGAATATATGGCTACACCTTC	TRBV7-9	TRBJ1-2	NA	TRBD1	14
CASSPSGWQGRGYTF	TGTGCCAGTAGTCCCTCCGGTTGGCAGGGGAGAGGCTACACCTTC	TRBV19	TRBJ1-2	NA	NA	15
CASSFRDNIYEQYF	TGTGCCAGCAGTTTCCGGGACAATATCTACGAGCAGTACTTC	TRBV6-5	TRBJ2-7	NA	NA	14
CASSEENYGYTF	TGTGCCAGCTCGGAGGAGAACTATGGCTACACCTTC	TRBV6-5	TRBJ1-2	NA	NA	12
CASSLVLDRAYGYTF	TGCGCCAGCAGCTTGGTCCTGGACAGAGCCTATGGCTACACCTTC	TRBV5-1	TRBJ1-2	NA	NA	15
CASSQDLGTSSYNEQFF	TGTGCCAGCAGCCAAGATTTGGGGACAAGCTCCTACAATGAGCAGTTCTTC	TRBV3-1/TRBV3-2	TRBJ2-1	NA	NA	17
CASSYGGVGGYTF	TGTGCCAGCAGCTACGGGGGGGTAGGTGGCTACACCTTC	TRBV6-5	TRBJ1-2	NA	NA	13
CSVPGQSSYEQYF	TGCAGCGTGCCGGGACAGAGCTCCTACGAACAGTACTTC	TRBV29-1	TRBJ2-7	NA	TRBD1	13
CASSQDWGGPTDTQYF	TGTGCCAGCAGCCAAGATTGGGGGGGGCCCACAGATACGCAGTATTTT	TRBV3-1/TRBV3-2	TRBJ2-3	NA	NA	16
CASSPGTDYTGELFF	TGCGCCAGCAGCCCCGGGACAGATTACACCGGGGAGCTGTTTTTT	TRBV5-1	TRBJ2-2	NA	TRBD1	15
CASSQRGETQYF	TGTGCCAGCAGTCAACGGGGGGAGACCCAGTACTTC	TRBV27	TRBJ2-5	NA	NA	12
CATSRDPGAGNEQYF	TGTGCCACCAGCAGAGATCCGGGCGCGGGGAACGAGCAGTACTTC	TRBV15	TRBJ2-7	NA	NA	15
CASSLGGRDNEKLFF	TGCGCCAGCAGCCTCGGGGGGCGCGATAATGAAAAACTGTTTTTT	TRBV5-1	TRBJ1-4	NA	NA	15
CASTLLAGGSTDTQYF	TGTGCCAGCACTCTTCTAGCGGGGGGTAGCACAGATACGCAGTATTTT	TRBV28	TRBJ2-3	NA	TRBD2	16
CASSKVLDRAGGYTF	TGTGCCAGCAGCAAAGTCCTCGACAGGGCGGGTGGCTACACCTTC	TRBV21-1	TRBJ1-2	few	NA	15
CASSSGGTGYGYTF	TGTGCCAGCAGCTCCGGAGGGACAGGGTATGGCTACACCTTC	TRBV7-9	TRBJ1-2	NA	TRBD1	14
CASSLARGLETQYF	TGCGCCAGCAGCTTGGCGCGGGGATTGGAGACCCAGTACTTC	TRBV5-1	TRBJ2-5	NA	NA	14
CASSQGWTGSYSGNTIYF	TGCGCCAGCAGCCAAGGATGGACAGGGAGTTACTCTGGAAACACCATATATTTT	TRBV4-1	TRBJ1-3	NA	TRBD1	18
CASSVERQGPGTQYF	TGTGCCAGCAGCGTAGAGAGACAGGGACCAGGGACCCAGTACTTC	TRBV2	TRBJ2-5	NA	TRBD1	15
CASTEQGVGTEAFF	TGTGCCAGCACTGAACAGGGGGTTGGTACTGAAGCTTTCTTT	TRBV5-6	TRBJ1-1	NA	TRBD1	14
CASSVDPMRPEGYTF	TGTGCCAGCAGCGTAGATCCAATGAGGCCCGAAGGCTACACCTTC	TRBV9	TRBJ1-2	NA	NA	15
CASRQDSSYGYTF	TGTGCCAGCAGACAAGACAGTAGCTATGGCTACACCTTC	TRBV2	TRBJ1-2	NA	NA	13